This T cell receptor (beta chain) was recovered during a study of T cells after yellow fever vaccination. For the study at large: Fractions with few cells were prepared using SMART-Seq v4 Ultra Low Input. Study-level results: A secondary response was less intense yet reached its peak sooner, at day 5 versus 15. Most clones from primary vaccination resurfaced after the booster (around 95% CD4, over 75% CD8).

This clonotype was seen repeatedly, ten times or more. Its antigen remains unidentified. The 5'RACE template-switching step produced TCR cDNA and added a universal primer site and UMIs. TCRdb used MiXCR to reprocess the 5' RACE reads, holding one entry per CDR3 protein. The sample has about 160,000 distinct CDR3 sequences, 6.5% to 8.5% seen once; the top ten hold 2.5%. This CDR3 is built from 11 residues. Germline lookup yields CDR1 SEHNR and CDR2 FQNEAQ (reference sequence). The source is a man aged 18 to 30 who received the YFV17D yellow fever vaccine. Material: CD4+ T cells sorted from PBMCs, obtained less than 6 days after the first yellow fever vaccination. The chain carries TRBV7-9 and TRBJ2-7; D tentatively reads TRBD1 or TRBD2 (5 bases each). The CDR3 nucleotides read TGTGCCAGCAGCTTAGAAGGGACCCTAACCGTC. Encoded protein: CASSLEGTLTV.